This T cell receptor beta chain was obtained from a study of blood T cell repertoires in COVID-19. Study background: PBMCs, B-cell-depleted T cells, or T cells were the source of the cDNA or gDNA that made up the material.

Germline V gene sequence: CDR1 MNHEY, CDR2 SVGAGI. Trimming removed 5 bases at V and 7 bases at J, with 16 bases between. The CDR3 runs 14 residues. In the original workflow: It was from reference gene primer amplification that nucleated cell counts were estimated. Produced via immunoSEQ multiplex PCR; TCRdb's table is partial and in-frame only. From that table come the V and J calls and clone size; the DNA was used to work out D and trimming. This table holds 200,000 or so clones, approximately 82% found once. Sequenced sample: peripheral blood. The sequence came from a human donor with acute or convalescent COVID-19. The donor label of this sample is uncertain. The chain carries TRBV6-5 and TRBJ2-3; D uncertain. CDR3 residues: CASSLDPVRNTQYF. For the CDR3, the DNA is TGTGCCAGCAGTCTAGATCCGGTGCGAAATACGCAGTATTTT.